Listed below are T cell receptor beta chains from one sample, sequenced in a study of T cell responses to AZD1222 COVID-19 vaccine. Produced via immunoSEQ multiplex PCR; TCRdb's table is partial and in-frame only. This sample yields some 130,000 clones, of which 90% to 95% are seen a single time; approximately 2.8% belongs to the top ten. The sample consisted of peripheral blood, taken on day 0 of AZD1222 vaccination. These receptors all stem from an adult in good health. Each CDR3 is given with its conserved first and last residue. Where a row states a size, it is once, few, many or the class of an expanded clone; other rows omit it.

size: few
J: TRBJ2-5
V: TRBV2
CDR3: CASSYRVGGETQYF

size: once
J: TRBJ2-3
V: TRBV5-1
CDR3: CASSGGLAATLTDTQYF

size: .
J: TRBJ1-1
V: TRBV2
CDR3: CASILGQGYTEAFF

size: once
J: TRBJ1-5
V: TRBV20-1
CDR3: CSASNGLQPQHF

size: .
J: TRBJ1-5
V: TRBV24-1
CDR3: CATSDAGSYQPQHF

size: .
J: TRBJ1-5
V: TRBV2
CDR3: CASSEWVRGNQPQHF

size: .
J: TRBJ2-3
V: TRBV7-9
CDR3: CASSFSTDTQYF

size: .
J: TRBJ1-3
V: TRBV7-9
CDR3: CASSLVEGHSGNTIYF

size: .
J: TRBJ2-7
V: TRBV4-3
CDR3: CASSQDGRGFYEQYF

size: .
J: TRBJ2-7
V: TRBV6-5
CDR3: CASSYSGGATYEQYF

size: once
J: TRBJ2-7
V: TRBV10-3
CDR3: CAISEGLAGGLEQYF

size: .
J: TRBJ1-5
V: TRBV6-5
CDR3: CASSPRGAINQPQHF

size: .
J: TRBJ1-3
V: TRBV7-9
CDR3: CASSPDGLWGNTIYF

size: .
J: TRBJ1-2
V: TRBV6-2/TRBV6-3
CDR3: CASSTGYGYTF

size: .
J: TRBJ2-1
V: TRBV6-5
CDR3: CASSYQGRGTEQFF

size: .
J: TRBJ1-4
V: TRBV18
CDR3: CASSPRTELGKLFF

size: .
J: TRBJ1-3
V: TRBV5-1
CDR3: CASSLAGPRGPLSGNTIYF

size: .
J: TRBJ2-1
V: TRBV4-2
CDR3: CASSQAILYNEQFF

size: .
J: TRBJ2-6
V: TRBV7-9
CDR3: CASSSSLSGANVLTF

size: .
J: TRBJ1-6
V: TRBV6-1
CDR3: CASSEMGQGSSPLHF

size: .
J: TRBJ2-1
V: TRBV10-1
CDR3: CASSEVGDSSYNEQFF

size: once
J: TRBJ2-3
V: TRBV27
CDR3: CASSLGLAGARDTQYF

size: .
J: TRBJ2-7
V: TRBV9
CDR3: CASSTRGGNEQYF

size: .
J: TRBJ2-1
V: TRBV3-1/TRBV3-2
CDR3: CASSPRLAGVSEQFF

size: few
J: TRBJ1-5
V: TRBV19
CDR3: CASSTGKANQPQHF

size: once
J: TRBJ1-1
V: TRBV14
CDR3: CASSQEWTGRGAFF

size: .
J: TRBJ1-5
V: TRBV5-1
CDR3: CASSQEGQGSQPQHF

size: few
J: TRBJ2-3
V: TRBV5-6
CDR3: CASSLAGSPPGTQYF

size: .
J: TRBJ1-2
V: TRBV5-1
CDR3: CASSLEGPTYGYTF

size: .
J: TRBJ2-3
V: TRBV19
CDR3: CASSSGASGTDTQYF

size: .
J: TRBJ1-4
V: TRBV4-3
CDR3: CASSQGTGQNEKLFF

size: once
J: TRBJ1-6
V: TRBV6-5
CDR3: CASSRAAQNNSPLHF

size: .
J: TRBJ1-1
V: TRBV6-5
CDR3: CASKRGFGTEAFF

size: .
J: TRBJ1-4
V: TRBV6-5
CDR3: CASRPTVGHEKLFF

size: .
J: TRBJ1-4
V: TRBV9
CDR3: CASSTTGGEKLFF

size: .
J: TRBJ2-2
V: TRBV27
CDR3: CASSFQGSGELFF

size: .
J: TRBJ1-5
V: TRBV7-9
CDR3: CASSLLDSNQPQHF

size: .
J: TRBJ2-2
V: TRBV5-8
CDR3: CASSSGLALPNTGELFF

size: .
J: TRBJ1-6
V: TRBV7-2
CDR3: CASSLRRADSPLHF

size: .
J: TRBJ2-5
V: TRBV2
CDR3: CASSRDRRETQYF

size: .
J: TRBJ2-5
V: TRBV7-9
CDR3: CASSLDRLETQYF

size: .
J: TRBJ2-3
V: TRBV7-2
CDR3: CASSSFGQVEDTQYF

size: .
J: TRBJ2-6
V: TRBV7-3
CDR3: CASSLISGLALSGANVLTF

size: .
J: TRBJ2-3
V: TRBV29-1
CDR3: CSVEDWRAGGPQDTQYF

size: .
J: TRBJ2-7
V: TRBV13
CDR3: CASSLDGRWSYEQYF

size: .
J: TRBJ1-1
V: TRBV29-1
CDR3: CSPVMNTEAFF

size: .
J: TRBJ1-5
V: TRBV5-1
CDR3: CASSLGGDRGEPQHF

size: .
J: TRBJ1-5
V: TRBV7-3
CDR3: CASRSAGVNQPQHF

size: .
J: TRBJ2-7
V: TRBV6-5
CDR3: CASSPGTFNEQYF

size: .
J: TRBJ2-7
V: TRBV6-5
CDR3: CASSGSRPYEQYF

size: once
J: TRBJ2-7
V: TRBV5-1
CDR3: CASSSQLEQYF

size: .
J: TRBJ1-6
V: TRBV27
CDR3: CASSYGTGINSPLHF

size: once
J: TRBJ1-1
V: TRBV4-2
CDR3: CASSQDSLAADTEAFF